This TCR beta chain emerged from a study of blood T cell repertoires in COVID-19. For the study at large: Both acute and convalescent COVID-19 samples were obtained from the United States, Italy and Spain.

As processed by the authors: Quantification of nucleated cells was approximated via reference gene primer amplification. Produced via immunoSEQ multiplex PCR; TCRdb's table is partial and in-frame only. That table supplies the V and J calls and clone size; D and trimming were determined from the DNA. This sample has under 200,000 clones, with approximately 82% found just once. With 3 bases removed from V and 0 bases from J, the gap between germline ends came to 11 bases. The CDR3 consists of 15 residues. CDR1 MNHEY and CDR2 SMNVEV come from the germline V gene (reference sequence). Assignments of participants to cohorts depended upon their own reported clinical history.

Sequences were obtained from PBMCs or T cells enriched from blood (not recorded which). This receptor was taken from a woman in her sixties or seventies with acute COVID-19. The genes are TRBV27 and TRBJ1-2; no reliable D call. DNA for the CDR3: TGTGCCAGCAGTTTCTCCGCCGGTACTAACTATGGCTACACCTTC. Amino acids: CASSFSAGTNYGYTF.